The TCR beta chain under discussion was sequenced for a study of OX40 agonist ivuxolimab in advanced cancers. Background for the entire study: Ivuxolimab was an agonistic, fully human IgG2 monoclonal antibody directed against OX40 (CD134), a costimulatory receptor. Partial responses occurred in three dose-escalation patients: two with cutaneous melanoma and one with hepatocellular carcinoma. Among the 52 dose-escalation patients, around 20 had hepatocellular carcinoma, roughly 15 melanoma, 9 renal cell carcinoma and 9 head and neck cancer. Prior anti-PD-1, anti-PD-L1 or anti-CTLA-4 therapy was permitted, and approximately 40% of dose-escalation patients had received checkpoint inhibitors. Peripheral TCRbeta sequencing aimed to test whether ivuxolimab altered TCR sequence diversity and caused clonal T-cell expansion. A male proportion of 75% to 85% and a mean age of approximately 61 years, ranging from 23 to 79, were recorded for the dose-escalation cohort. Intravenous ivuxolimab was administered to patients every 2 weeks at six dose levels: 0.01, 0.1, 0.3, 1.5, 3 and 10 mg/kg. The paper covers the monotherapy dose-escalation part of the phase I ivuxolimab trial, which included N ≈ 50 patients.

For CDR1 and CDR2, the germline V gene (reference sequence) lists SGHKS and YYEKEE. Its CDR3 holds 14 amino acids, cysteine through phenylalanine. Only the CDR3 DNA is retained, 42 bases long and in frame from the first base. V is cut by 1 base and J by 0 bases, and the space between the germline ends is 7 bases. The paper's findings and limits, for the study overall: At doses of 0.1 to 3.0 mg/kg, clonal expansion of both CD4+ and CD8+ blood T cells was observed from baseline to week 6. After ivuxolimab, expanded clones were on average more numerous among CD8+ T cells than among CD4+ T cells. In the 0.1-3.0 mg/kg groups, partial responders were among the patients with the lowest normalized peripheral clonal expansion, particularly in CD8+ T cells. Low levels of normalized T-cell clonal expansion were also shown by some nonresponding patients. The antigen specificity of the clonally expanded peripheral T cells was not determined.

To sequence the TCRbeta CDR3 region, genomic DNA was isolated from the sorted cells. TCRbeta CDR3 regions were sequenced using the immunoSEQ Assay. In its TCRdb copy, this immuneACCESS table keeps in-frame sequences only and misses some clones. Where compared with another copy, unresolved V genes explain less than half of these, and the others have no known cause. This sample lists tens of thousands of clones; about 79% were detected once. In total, the top ten clones hold roughly 15% of the sample. As concerns this clone: Its specific antigen is unknown. No much larger clone exists at a distance of one base, and base qualities are not known.

Patients with autoimmune disease history or receiving systemic immunosuppression were excluded from the trial. Peripheral blood for TCR sequencing was drawn from every dose cohort at baseline, at cycle 4 day 1 and at cycle 7 day 1. Samples came from an open-label, multicenter, first-in-human phase I dose-escalation trial of ivuxolimab. Adults with locally advanced or metastatic melanoma, renal cell, hepatocellular, or head and neck squamous cell carcinoma were enrolled in the trial. Before TCR sequencing, CD4+ T cells and CD8+ T cells were sorted from peripheral blood as separate populations. This chain joins TRBV5-5 to TRBJ1-2, with the D gene not confidently named. This sample comprised CD4+ or CD8+ T cells sorted from blood, obtained in a trial of the OX40 agonist ivuxolimab. The receptor's source is an adult with an advanced solid tumor such as melanoma, head and neck, liver or kidney cancer. The DNA reads as follows: TGTGCCAGCAGCTTGACAGCCGCTAACTATGGCTACACCTTC. Its product reads: CASSLTAANYGYTF.